These 8 T cell receptor beta chains came from one sample sequenced in a study of shared clonotypes between healthy human individuals. Measured with immunoSEQ multiplex PCR; TCRdb has only the in-frame clones, and not every one. The table shows over 2 million clones, with 85% to 95% occurring only once. Sequenced sample: naive CD4+ T cells from PBMCs. Noted subset: CD45RA+ positively selected. These receptors originate from a man younger than 35 in good health. Some clones in this sample may be carry-over from other donors' samples.

This clone showed up just once. The chain recombines TRBV6-6 with TRBJ2-7, with 9 positions matching TRBD1. The CDR3 has 14 residues. Germline loops: CDR1 MNHNY, CDR2 SVGAGI (reference sequence). Unmatched junction bases numbered 8, after V lost 5 bases and J lost 6 bases. CDR3 loop: CASSNGPDRGEQYF. The CDR3 coding sequence is TGTGCCAGCAGTAATGGCCCGGACAGGGGCGAGCAGTACTTC.

This rearrangement joins TRBV2 to TRBJ2-7; TRBD1 is a possible D gene (5 bases). Germline CDR1 is SNHLY and CDR2 is FYNNEI. The CDR3 consists of 13 residues. Trimming left V 1 base short and J 6 bases short, with 10 bases between. The CDR3 loop is CASSEGRVAEQYF. CDR3 in DNA: TGTGCCAGCAGTGAAGGCAGGGTCGCCGAGCAGTACTTC.

For this clone: Distinct nucleotide sequences in the sample also encode this CDR3. The J gene is TRBJ1-5, the V gene TRBV19; perhaps TRBD1 as D (6 bases). CDR1 and CDR2 from the germline V gene are LNHDA and SQIVND (reference sequence). This CDR3 comprises 14 residues. Between the trimmed V and J ends, which lost 6 bases and 2 bases, there was a span of 11 bases. This chain's CDR3 is CASSLQGGNQPQHF. The CDR3 nucleotides read TGTGCCAGTAGCTTACAGGGTGGCAATCAGCCCCAGCATTTT.

The gene calls are TRBV11-2 and TRBJ1-1; 7 bases map to TRBD1. Unmatched junction bases numbered 2, after V lost 0 bases and J lost 1 base. The CDR3 is made up of 15 amino acids. Germline CDR1 SGHAT, CDR2 FQNNGV. The CDR3, as DNA: TGTGCCAGCAGCTTAGAAAGGACAGGGAACACTGAAGCTTTCTTT. It yields the protein CASSLERTGNTEAFF.

The chain is built from TRBV7-2 and TRBJ1-2; TRBD1 agrees at 9 bases. Germline trimming cut 3 bases from V and 2 bases from J; bases unmatched to any gene: 4. Germline V gene lookup returns CDR1 SGHTA and CDR2 FQGNSA. CDR3 length: 15 residues. CDR3 nucleotide sequence: TGTGCCAGCAGCTTCCTAGGACAGGGGAACTATGGCTACACCTTC. Translating gives CASSFLGQGNYGYTF.

This chain links TRBV10-3 with TRBJ2-3, with TRBD2 matching 11 bases. Unmatched junction bases numbered 9, after V lost 7 bases and J lost 6 bases. The V gene's germline CDR1 is ENHRY and CDR2 SYGVKD. CDR3 length: 15 amino acids. CDR3: CAIKILAGGSDTQYF. The CDR3 nucleotides read TGTGCCATCAAAATCCTAGCGGGAGGATCGGATACGCAGTATTTT.

Notes on this clone: Other DNA variants within this sample encode the same CDR3. DNA of the CDR3: TGTGCCTGGACGGGCTCCTATAATTCACCCCTCCACTTT. The encoded protein is CAWTGSYNSPLHF. V and J are TRBV30 and TRBJ1-6; D unresolved. The ends were cut back, 4 bases at V and 0 bases at J, with 4 bases in the middle. CDR1 and CDR2 (germline): GTSNPN, SVGIG (reference sequence). CDR3 length equals 13 residues.

The chain uses TRBV18 and TRBJ1-1, with 8 nucleotides matching TRBD1. V shed 3 bases and J 0 bases; nucleotides not matched to a gene: 9. In germline, CDR1 is KGHSH, CDR2 LQKENI. This CDR3 is 17 amino acids long. The CDR3 is CASSPGQGAVMNTEAFF. In DNA, the CDR3 is TGTGCCAGCTCACCGGGTCAGGGGGCGGTCATGAACACTGAAGCTTTCTTT.